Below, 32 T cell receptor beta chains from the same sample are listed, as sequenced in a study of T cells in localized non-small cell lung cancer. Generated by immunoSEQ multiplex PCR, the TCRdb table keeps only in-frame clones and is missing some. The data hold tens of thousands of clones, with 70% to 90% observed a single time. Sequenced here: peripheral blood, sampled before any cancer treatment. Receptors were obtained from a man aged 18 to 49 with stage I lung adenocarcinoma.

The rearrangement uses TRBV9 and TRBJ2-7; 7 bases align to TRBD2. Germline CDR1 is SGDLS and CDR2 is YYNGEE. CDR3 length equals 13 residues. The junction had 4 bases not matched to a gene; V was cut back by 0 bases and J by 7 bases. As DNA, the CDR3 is TGTGCCAGCAGCGTAGCTAGCGGCCGTGAGCAGTACTTC. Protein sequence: CASSVASGREQYF.

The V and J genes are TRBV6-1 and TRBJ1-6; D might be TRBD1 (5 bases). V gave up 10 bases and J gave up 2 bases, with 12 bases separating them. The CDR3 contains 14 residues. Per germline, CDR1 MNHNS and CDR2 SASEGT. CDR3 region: CATKEGTYNSPLHF. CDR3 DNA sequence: TGTGCCACCAAGGAGGGGACCTATAATTCACCCCTCCACTTT.

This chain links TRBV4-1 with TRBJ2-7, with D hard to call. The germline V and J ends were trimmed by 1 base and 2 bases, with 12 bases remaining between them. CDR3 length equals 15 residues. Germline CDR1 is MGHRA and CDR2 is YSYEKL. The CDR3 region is CASSQVRIGTYEQYF. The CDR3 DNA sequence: TGCGCCAGCAGCCAAGTACGTATTGGGACCTACGAGCAGTACTTC.

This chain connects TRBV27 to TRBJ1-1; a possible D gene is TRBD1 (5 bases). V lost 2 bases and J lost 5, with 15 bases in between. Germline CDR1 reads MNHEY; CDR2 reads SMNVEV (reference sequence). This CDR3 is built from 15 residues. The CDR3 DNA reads TGTGCCAGCAGTTTAGGGGGAGGAGGAGGGACTGAAGCTTTCTTT. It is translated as CASSLGGGGGTEAFF.

CDR3 amino acids: CASSFQETQYF. CDR3 DNA sequence: TGCGCCAGCAGCTTCCAAGAGACCCAGTACTTC. The V and J genes are TRBV5-1 and TRBJ2-5; D call uncertain. V dropped 2 bases and J dropped 1 base, with 0 bases sitting between them. Per the germline V gene, CDR1 is SGHRS and CDR2 is YFSETQ. This CDR3 has 11 residues. The entire variable domain, with the rest obtained from reference TRBV5-1 and TRBJ2-5, is as follows: KAGVTQTPRYLIKTRGQQVTLSCSPISGHRSVSWYQQTPGQGLQFLFEYFSETQRNKGNFPGRFSGRQFSNSRSEMNVSTLELGDSALYLCASSFQETQYFGPGTRLLVL.

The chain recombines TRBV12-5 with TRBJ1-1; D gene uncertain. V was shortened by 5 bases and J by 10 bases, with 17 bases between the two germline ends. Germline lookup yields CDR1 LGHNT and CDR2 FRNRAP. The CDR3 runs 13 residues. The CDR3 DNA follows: TGTGCTAGTGGTCCTGAACTAAGTGGGCGAGCTTTCTTT. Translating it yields CASGPELSGRAFF.

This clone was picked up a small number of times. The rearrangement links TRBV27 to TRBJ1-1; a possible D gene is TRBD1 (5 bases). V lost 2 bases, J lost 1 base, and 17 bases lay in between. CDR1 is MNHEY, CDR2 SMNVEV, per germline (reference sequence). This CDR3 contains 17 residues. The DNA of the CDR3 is TGTGCCAGCAGTTTAAACTTGGGGCAGGGCGGGAACACTGAAGCTTTCTTT. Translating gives CASSLNLGQGGNTEAFF.

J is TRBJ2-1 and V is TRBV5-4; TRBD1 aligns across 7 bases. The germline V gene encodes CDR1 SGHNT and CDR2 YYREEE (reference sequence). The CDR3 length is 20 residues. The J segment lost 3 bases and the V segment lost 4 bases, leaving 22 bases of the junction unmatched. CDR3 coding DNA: TGTGCCAGCAGCGATTACAGGGGTTGGGCCCACTTCAGTCTCTACAATGAGCAGTTCTTC. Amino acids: CASSDYRGWAHFSLYNEQFF. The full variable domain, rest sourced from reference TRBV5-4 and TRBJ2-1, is ETGVTQSPTHLIKTRGQQVTLRCSSQSGHNTVSWYQQALGQGPQFIFQYYREEENGRGNFPPRFSGLQFPNYSSELNVNALELDDSALYLCASSDYRGWAHFSLYNEQFFGPGTRLTVL.

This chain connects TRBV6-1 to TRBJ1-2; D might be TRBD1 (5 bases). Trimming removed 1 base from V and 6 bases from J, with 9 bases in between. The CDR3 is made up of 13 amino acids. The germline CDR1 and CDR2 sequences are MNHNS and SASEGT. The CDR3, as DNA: TGTGCCAGCAGTGAAGGGGGGTCCCATGGCTACACCTTC. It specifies CASSEGGSHGYTF.

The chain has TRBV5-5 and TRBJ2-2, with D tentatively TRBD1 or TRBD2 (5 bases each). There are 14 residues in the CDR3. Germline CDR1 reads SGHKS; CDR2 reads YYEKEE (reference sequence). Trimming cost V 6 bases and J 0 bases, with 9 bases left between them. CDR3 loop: CASTVGPNTGELFF. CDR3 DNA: TGTGCCAGCACCGTGGGACCGAACACCGGGGAGCTGTTTTTT. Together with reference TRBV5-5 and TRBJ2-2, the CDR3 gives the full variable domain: DAGVTQSPTHLIKTRGQQVTLRCSPISGHKSVSWYQQVLGQGPQFIFQYYEKEERGRGNFPDRFSARQFPNYSSELNVNALLLGDSALYLCASTVGPNTGELFFGEGSRLTVL.

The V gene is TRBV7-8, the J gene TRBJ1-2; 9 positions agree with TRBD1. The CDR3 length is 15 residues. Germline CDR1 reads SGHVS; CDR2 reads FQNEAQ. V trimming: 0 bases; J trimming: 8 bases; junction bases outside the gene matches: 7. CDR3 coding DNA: TGTGCCAGCAGCTTAGCGGGACAGGGATTTGGGGGCTACACCTTC. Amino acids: CASSLAGQGFGGYTF.

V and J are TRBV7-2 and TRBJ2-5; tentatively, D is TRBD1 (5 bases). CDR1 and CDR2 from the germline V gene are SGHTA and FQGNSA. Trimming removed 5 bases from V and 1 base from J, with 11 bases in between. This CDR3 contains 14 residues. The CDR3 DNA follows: TGTGCCAGCAGCGTGGGGCGGTCCCAAGAGACCCAGTACTTC. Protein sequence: CASSVGRSQETQYF.

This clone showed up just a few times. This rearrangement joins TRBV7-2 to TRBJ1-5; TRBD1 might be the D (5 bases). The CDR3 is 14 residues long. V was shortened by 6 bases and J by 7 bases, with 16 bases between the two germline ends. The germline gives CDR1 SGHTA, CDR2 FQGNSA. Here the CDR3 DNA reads TGTGCCAGCAGTTTACCTGGGGGTTACCAGCCCCAGCATTTT. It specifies CASSLPGGYQPQHF.

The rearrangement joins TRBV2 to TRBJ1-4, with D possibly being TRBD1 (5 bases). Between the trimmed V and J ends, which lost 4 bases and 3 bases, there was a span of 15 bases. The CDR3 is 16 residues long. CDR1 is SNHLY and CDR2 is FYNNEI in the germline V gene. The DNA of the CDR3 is TGTGCCAGCAGTGGGGGGACCCGGCGGGCTAATGAAAAACTGTTTTTT. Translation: CASSGGTRRANEKLFF.

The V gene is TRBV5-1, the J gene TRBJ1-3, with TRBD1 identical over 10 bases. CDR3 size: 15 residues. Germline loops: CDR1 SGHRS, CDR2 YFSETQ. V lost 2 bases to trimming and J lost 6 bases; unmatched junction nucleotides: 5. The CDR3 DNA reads TGCGCCAGCAGCTTCGGACAGGGGGTCGCAAACACCATATATTTT. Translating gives CASSFGQGVANTIYF. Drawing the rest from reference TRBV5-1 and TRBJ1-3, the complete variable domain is KAGVTQTPRYLIKTRGQQVTLSCSPISGHRSVSWYQQTPGQGLQFLFEYFSETQRNKGNFPGRFSGRQFSNSRSEMNVSTLELGDSALYLCASSFGQGVANTIYFGEGSWLTVV.

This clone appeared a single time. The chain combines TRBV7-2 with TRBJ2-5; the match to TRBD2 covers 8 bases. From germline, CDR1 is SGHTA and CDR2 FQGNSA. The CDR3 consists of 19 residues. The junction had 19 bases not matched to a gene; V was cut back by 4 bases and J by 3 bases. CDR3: CASSYRPPSLAVREETQYF. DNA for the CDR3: TGTGCCAGCAGCTATCGCCCTCCTTCACTAGCGGTCCGGGAAGAGACCCAGTACTTC.

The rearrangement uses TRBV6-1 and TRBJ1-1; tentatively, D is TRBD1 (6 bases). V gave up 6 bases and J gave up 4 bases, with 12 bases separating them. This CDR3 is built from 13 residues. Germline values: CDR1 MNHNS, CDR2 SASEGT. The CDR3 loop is CASSIYRATEAFF. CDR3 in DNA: TGTGCCAGCAGCATATACAGGGCCACTGAAGCTTTCTTT.

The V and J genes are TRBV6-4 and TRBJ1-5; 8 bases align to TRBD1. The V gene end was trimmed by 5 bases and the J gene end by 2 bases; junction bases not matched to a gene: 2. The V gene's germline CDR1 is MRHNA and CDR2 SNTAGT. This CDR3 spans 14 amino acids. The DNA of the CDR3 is TGTGCCAGCAGTATACAGGGGGGCAATCAGCCCCAGCATTTT. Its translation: CASSIQGGNQPQHF.

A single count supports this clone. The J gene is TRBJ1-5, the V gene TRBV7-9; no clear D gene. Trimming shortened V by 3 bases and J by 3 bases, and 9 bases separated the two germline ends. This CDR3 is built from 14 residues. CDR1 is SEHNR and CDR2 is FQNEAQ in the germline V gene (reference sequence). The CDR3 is CASSLPGSNQPQHF. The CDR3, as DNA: TGTGCCAGCAGCTTGCCGGGGTCCAATCAGCCCCAGCATTTT.

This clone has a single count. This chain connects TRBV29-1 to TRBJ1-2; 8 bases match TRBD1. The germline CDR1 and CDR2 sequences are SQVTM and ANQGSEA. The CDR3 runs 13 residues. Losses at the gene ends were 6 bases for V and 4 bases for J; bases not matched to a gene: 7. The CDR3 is CSVETGVFYGYTF. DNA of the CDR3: TGCAGCGTGGAGACAGGGGTCTTCTATGGCTACACCTTC.

The DNA of the CDR3 is TGCGCCAGCAGCTTGGGGACGGAATACAATGAGCAGTTCTTC. It is translated as CASSLGTEYNEQFF. The V and J genes are TRBV5-1 and TRBJ2-1, with D unclear. The CDR3 consists of 14 residues. The V gene lost 0 bases and the J gene lost 4 bases, with 8 bases spanning the gap. Germline CDR1 and CDR2: SGHRS and YFSETQ.

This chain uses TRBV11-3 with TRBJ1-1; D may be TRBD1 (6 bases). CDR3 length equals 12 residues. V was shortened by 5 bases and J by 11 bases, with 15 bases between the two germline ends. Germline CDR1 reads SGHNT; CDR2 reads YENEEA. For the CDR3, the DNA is TGTGCCAGCAGCACCTCCTCAGGGGTGGCTTTCTTT. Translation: CASSTSSGVAFF.

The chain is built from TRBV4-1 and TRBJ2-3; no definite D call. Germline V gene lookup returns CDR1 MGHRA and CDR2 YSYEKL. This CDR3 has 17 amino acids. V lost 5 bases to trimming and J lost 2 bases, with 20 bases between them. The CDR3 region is CASSFRMGLQITDTQYF. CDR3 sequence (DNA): TGCGCCAGCAGCTTCCGGATGGGGTTGCAGATCACAGATACGCAGTATTTT.

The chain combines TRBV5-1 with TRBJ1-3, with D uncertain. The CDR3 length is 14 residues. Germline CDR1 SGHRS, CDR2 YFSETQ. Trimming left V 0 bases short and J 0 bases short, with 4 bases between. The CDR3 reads CASSLDSSGNTIYF. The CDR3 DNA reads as TGCGCCAGCAGCTTGGACAGCTCTGGAAACACCATATATTTT.

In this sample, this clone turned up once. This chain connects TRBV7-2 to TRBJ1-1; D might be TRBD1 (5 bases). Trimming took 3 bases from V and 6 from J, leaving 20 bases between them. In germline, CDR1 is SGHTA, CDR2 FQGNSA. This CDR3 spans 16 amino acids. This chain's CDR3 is CASSFSRGYQGPEAFF. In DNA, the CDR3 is TGTGCCAGCAGCTTTTCACGGGGGTATCAGGGTCCTGAAGCTTTCTTT.

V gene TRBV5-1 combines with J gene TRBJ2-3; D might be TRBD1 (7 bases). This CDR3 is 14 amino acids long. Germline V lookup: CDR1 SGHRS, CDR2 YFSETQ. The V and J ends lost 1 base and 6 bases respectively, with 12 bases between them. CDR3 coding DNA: TGCGCCAGCAGCTTGAAGGGGGCGGGGGATACGCAGTATTTT. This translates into CASSLKGAGDTQYF. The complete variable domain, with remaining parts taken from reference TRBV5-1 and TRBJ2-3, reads KAGVTQTPRYLIKTRGQQVTLSCSPISGHRSVSWYQQTPGQGLQFLFEYFSETQRNKGNFPGRFSGRQFSNSRSEMNVSTLELGDSALYLCASSLKGAGDTQYFGPGTRLTVL.

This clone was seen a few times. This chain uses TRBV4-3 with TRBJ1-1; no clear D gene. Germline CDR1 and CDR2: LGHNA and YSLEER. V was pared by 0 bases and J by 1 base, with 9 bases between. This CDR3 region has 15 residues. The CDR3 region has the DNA TGCGCCAGCAGCCAAGATTCAGGTGGGAACACTGAAGCTTTCTTT. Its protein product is CASSQDSGGNTEAFF.

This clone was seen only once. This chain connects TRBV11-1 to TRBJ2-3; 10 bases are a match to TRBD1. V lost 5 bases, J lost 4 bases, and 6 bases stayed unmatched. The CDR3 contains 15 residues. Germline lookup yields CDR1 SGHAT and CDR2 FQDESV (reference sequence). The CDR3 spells CASSTQGQGADTQYF. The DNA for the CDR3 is TGTGCCAGCAGCACCCAAGGACAGGGGGCAGATACGCAGTATTTT.

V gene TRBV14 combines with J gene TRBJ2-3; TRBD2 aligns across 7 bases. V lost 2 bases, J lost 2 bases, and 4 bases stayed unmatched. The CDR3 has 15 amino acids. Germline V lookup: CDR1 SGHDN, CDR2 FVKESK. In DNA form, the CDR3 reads TGTGCCAGCAGCCAAAAGCGGGGCTTCACAGATACGCAGTATTTT. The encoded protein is CASSQKRGFTDTQYF.

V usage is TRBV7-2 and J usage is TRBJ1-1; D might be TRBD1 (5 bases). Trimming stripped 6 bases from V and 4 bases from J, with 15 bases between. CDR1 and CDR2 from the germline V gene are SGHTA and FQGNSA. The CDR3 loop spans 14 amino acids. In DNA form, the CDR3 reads TGTGCCAGCAGACCTCAGGGAGTGGGCACTGAAGCTTTCTTT. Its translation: CASRPQGVGTEAFF.

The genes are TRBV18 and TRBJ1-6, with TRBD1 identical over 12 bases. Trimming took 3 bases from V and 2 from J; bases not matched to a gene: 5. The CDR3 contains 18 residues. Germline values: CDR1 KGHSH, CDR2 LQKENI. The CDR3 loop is CASSPEGQGAAYNSPLHF. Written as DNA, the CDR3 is TGTGCCAGCTCACCGGAGGGACAGGGGGCCGCCTATAATTCACCCCTCCACTTT.

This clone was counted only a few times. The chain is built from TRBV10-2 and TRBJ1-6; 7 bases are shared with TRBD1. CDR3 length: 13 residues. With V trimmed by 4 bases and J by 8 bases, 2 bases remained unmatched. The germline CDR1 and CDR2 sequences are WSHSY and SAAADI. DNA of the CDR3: TGCGCCAGCAGTGTCCAGGGGGATTCACCCCTCCACTTT. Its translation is CASSVQGDSPLHF.